This T cell receptor (beta chain) was identified in a study of T cell repertoires in cytomegalovirus infection. Study-wide background: Selected CMV epitopes included recently identified HLA-C-restricted ones as well as well-studied HLA-B-restricted ones. Matching HLA type, along with CMV infection, was indicated by public TCR beta signatures.

Study conclusions and caveats: There were HLA-C-restricted CMV-specific TCR beta clonotypes dominating the ex vivo response.

TCRdb redid the calling of the reads with MiXCR, one entry per CDR3 protein. The data show approximately 990,000 distinct CDR3 sequences, roughly a third seen once. This clonotype was observed a single time. Its antigen is unidentified. From germline, CDR1 is SEHNR and CDR2 FQNEAQ (reference sequence). This CDR3 is built from 16 residues. Trimming took 6 bases from V and 1 from J; bases not matched to a gene: 7. This clonotype originated in a human donor in good health (CMV status not recorded). Some clones in this sample may be carry-over from other donors' samples. Here the sequenced sample was cultured CD8+ T cells from PBMCs, taken from culture after CMV antigen stimulation. This chain connects TRBV7-9 to TRBJ1-2; 11 positions match TRBD1. The CDR3 nucleotides are TGTGCCAGCAGTTATAGGACAGGGGGCATTAACTATGGCTACACCTTC. The encoded protein is CASSYRTGGINYGYTF.